This T cell receptor (beta chain) originates from a study of technical replicates of blood from a handful of donors (dated by TCRdb to about 2017). Receptor libraries were prepared by the immunoSEQ multiplex PCR assay. Held by TCRdb, this immuneACCESS table contains in-frame sequences only and omits some clones. Under half of the omission traces to an unresolved V gene where checked; the cause of the rest is unknown. This sample holds more than 90,000 clones; over 90% were observed only once. 0.2% to 0.25% of the sample is taken by the ten largest. Comment on this clone: Its recognized antigen is unknown. The junction does not match germline at one end; this may be a read error.

CDR1 is given as MNHEY and CDR2 as SMNVEV, both from the germline V gene (reference sequence). From its cysteine to its phenylalanine, the CDR3 spans 14 amino acids. Here the CDR3 DNA is all that survives: 42 bases in frame from base 1. Sequencing used T cells isolated from PBMCs. The receptor comes from a human donor in good health. The sequence is built from TRBV27 and TRBJ2-3; 7 bases in between match TRBD1. The nucleotides are TGTGCCAGCAATTTACGACCCCGACAGGGCTCGCAGTATTTT. It codes for CASNLRPRQGSQYF.